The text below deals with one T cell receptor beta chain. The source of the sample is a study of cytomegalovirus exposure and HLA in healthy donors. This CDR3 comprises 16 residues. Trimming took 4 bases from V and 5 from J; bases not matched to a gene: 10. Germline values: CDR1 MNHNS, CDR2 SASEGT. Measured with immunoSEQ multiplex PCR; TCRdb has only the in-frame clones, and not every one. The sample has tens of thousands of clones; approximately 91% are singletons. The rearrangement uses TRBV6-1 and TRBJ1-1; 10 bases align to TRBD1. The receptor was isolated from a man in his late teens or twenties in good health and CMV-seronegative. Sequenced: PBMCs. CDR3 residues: CASSAGTGAPYTEAFF. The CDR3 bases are TGTGCCAGCAGTGCCGGGACAGGGGCGCCTTATACTGAAGCTTTCTTT.